This T cell receptor (beta chain) comes out of a study of blood T cell repertoires in COVID-19. This clone was detected only once. Assay: immunoSEQ multiplex PCR; the TCRdb copy retains only in-frame clones and omits some. The sample lists 90,000 to 120,000 clones; 80% to 90% were seen once. This CDR3 is built from 18 residues. Germline V gene sequence: CDR1 SGHRS, CDR2 YFSETQ. The V and J ends lost 6 bases and 5 bases, in that order; junction bases with no gene match: 15. The material sequenced was peripheral blood. The V and J genes are TRBV5-1 and TRBJ2-2; 11 bases align to TRBD1. This clonotype was sampled from a man aged 40-55 years with active or convalescent COVID-19. DNA for the CDR3: TGCGCCAGCAAGCTTAGGTCCCCGGGACAGGGGGATACCGGGGAGCTGTTTTTT. This translates into CASKLRSPGQGDTGELFF. Variable domain in full (rest from reference TRBV5-1 and TRBJ2-2): KAGVTQTPRYLIKTRGQQVTLSCSPISGHRSVSWYQQTPGQGLQFLFEYFSETQRNKGNFPGRFSGRQFSNSRSEMNVSTLELGDSALYLCASKLRSPGQGDTGELFFGEGSRLTVL.